This T cell receptor (beta chain) was documented in a study of control samples from healthy donors and cancer patients (dated by TCRdb to the early 2020s). The cysteine opens and the phenylalanine closes a CDR3 of 17 amino acids. Only the CDR3 DNA stays, 51 bases, in frame from base 1. The library was built by means of the immunoSEQ multiplex PCR assay. Drawn from immuneACCESS, this table holds only the in-frame rearrangements with V and J called that TCRdb kept. Clones are partly lost; checked studies trace under half to an unresolved V gene and leave the rest unexplained. In this sample the table shows approximately 150,000 clones, 88% of which occur a single time. The top ten clonotypes cover over 1.5% of the sample. Notes on this clone: It lacks a known antigen. Base qualities are not recorded, but no much larger clone differs from it by a single base.

This clonotype was sampled from a man aged 18-30 years in good health. This receptor chain uses TRBV12-2 and TRBJ2-5; TRBD2 is the table's D call, not checked against the DNA. TRBV12-2 is reported as a pseudogene. Sequenced sample: blood. The DNA reads TGTGCAAGTCGCCCCCGGGATGGGCGGGGGGTTGTAGAGACCCAGTACTTC. This sequence encodes CASRPRDGRGVVETQYF.